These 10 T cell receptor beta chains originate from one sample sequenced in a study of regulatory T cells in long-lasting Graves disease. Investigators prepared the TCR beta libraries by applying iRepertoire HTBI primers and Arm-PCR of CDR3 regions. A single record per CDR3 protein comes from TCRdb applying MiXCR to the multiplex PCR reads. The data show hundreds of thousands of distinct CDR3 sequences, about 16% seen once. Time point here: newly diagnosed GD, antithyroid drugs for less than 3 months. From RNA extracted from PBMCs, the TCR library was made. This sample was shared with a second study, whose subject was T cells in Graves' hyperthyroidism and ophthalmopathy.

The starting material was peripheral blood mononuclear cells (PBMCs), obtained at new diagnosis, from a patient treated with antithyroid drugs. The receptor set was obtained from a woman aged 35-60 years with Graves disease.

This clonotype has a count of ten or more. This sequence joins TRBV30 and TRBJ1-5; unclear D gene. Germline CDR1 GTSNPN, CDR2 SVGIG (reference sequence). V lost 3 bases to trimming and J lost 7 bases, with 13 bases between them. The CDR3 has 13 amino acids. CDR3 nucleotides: TGTGCCTGGAGCCCAGACTTTCAGCAGCCCCAGCATTTT. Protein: CAWSPDFQQPQHF.

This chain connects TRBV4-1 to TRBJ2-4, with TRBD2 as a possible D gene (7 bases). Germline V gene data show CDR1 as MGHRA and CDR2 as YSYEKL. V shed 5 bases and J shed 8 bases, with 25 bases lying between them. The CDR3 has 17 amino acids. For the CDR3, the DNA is TGCGCCAGCAGCACTTCTCCCGTGGGGGGGGCAAAAGACATTCAGTACTTC. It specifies CASSTSPVGGAKDIQYF.

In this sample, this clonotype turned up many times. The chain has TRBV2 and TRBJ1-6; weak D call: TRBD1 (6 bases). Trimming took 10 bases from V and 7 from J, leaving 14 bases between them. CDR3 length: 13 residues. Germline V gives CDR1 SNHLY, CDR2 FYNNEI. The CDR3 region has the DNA TGTGCCACCCGAAGGGACATCAATTCACCCCTCCACTTT. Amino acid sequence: CATRRDINSPLHF.

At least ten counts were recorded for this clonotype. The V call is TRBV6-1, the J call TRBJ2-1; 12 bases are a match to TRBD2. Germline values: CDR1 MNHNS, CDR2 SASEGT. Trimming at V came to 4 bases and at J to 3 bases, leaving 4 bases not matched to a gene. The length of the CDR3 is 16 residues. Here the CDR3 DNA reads TGTGCCAGCAGTGGAGAGACTAGCGGGGGCTACAATGAGCAGTTCTTC. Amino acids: CASSGETSGGYNEQFF.

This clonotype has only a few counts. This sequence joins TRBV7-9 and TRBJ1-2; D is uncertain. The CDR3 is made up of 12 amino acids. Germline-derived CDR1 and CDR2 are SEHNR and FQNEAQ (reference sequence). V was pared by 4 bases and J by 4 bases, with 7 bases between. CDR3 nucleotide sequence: TGTGCCAGCAGCTACATTAGCTATGGCTACACCTTC. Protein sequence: CASSYISYGYTF.

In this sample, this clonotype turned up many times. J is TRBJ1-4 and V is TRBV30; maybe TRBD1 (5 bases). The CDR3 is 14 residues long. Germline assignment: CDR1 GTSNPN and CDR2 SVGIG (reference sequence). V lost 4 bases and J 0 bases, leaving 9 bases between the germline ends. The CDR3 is CAWTPGTTNEKLFF. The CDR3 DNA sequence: TGTGCCTGGACCCCAGGGACAACTAATGAAAAACTGTTTTTT.

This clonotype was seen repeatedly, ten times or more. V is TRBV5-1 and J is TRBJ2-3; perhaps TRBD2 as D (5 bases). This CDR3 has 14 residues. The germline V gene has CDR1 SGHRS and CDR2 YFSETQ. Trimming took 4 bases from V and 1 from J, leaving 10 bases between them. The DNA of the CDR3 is TGCGCCAGCAGCGGGATGGGAGGCACAGATACGCAGTATTTT. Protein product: CASSGMGGTDTQYF. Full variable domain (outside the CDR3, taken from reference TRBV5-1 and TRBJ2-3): KAGVTQTPRYLIKTRGQQVTLSCSPISGHRSVSWYQQTPGQGLQFLFEYFSETQRNKGNFPGRFSGRQFSNSRSEMNVSTLELGDSALYLCASSGMGGTDTQYFGPGTRLTVL.

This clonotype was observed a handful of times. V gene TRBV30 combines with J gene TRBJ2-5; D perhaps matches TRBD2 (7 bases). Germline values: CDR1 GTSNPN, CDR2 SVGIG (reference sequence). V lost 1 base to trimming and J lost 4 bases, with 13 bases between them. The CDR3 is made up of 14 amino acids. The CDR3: CAWSEGGGRETQYF. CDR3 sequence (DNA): TGTGCCTGGAGTGAGGGGGGGGGTCGAGAGACCCAGTACTTC.

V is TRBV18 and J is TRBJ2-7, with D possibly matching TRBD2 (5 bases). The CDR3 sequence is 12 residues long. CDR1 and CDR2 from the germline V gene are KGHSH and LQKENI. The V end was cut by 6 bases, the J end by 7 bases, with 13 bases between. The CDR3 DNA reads TGTGCCAGCTCTGAGGGAGCGCGGGAGCAGTACTTC. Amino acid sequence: CASSEGAREQYF.

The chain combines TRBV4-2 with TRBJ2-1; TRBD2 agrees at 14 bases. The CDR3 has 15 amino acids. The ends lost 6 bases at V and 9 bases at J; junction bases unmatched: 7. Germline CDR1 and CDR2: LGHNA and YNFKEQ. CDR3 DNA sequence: TGTGCCAGCAGGCAGGGGACTAGCGGGGGATCTGAGCAGTTCTTC. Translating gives CASRQGTSGGSEQFF.